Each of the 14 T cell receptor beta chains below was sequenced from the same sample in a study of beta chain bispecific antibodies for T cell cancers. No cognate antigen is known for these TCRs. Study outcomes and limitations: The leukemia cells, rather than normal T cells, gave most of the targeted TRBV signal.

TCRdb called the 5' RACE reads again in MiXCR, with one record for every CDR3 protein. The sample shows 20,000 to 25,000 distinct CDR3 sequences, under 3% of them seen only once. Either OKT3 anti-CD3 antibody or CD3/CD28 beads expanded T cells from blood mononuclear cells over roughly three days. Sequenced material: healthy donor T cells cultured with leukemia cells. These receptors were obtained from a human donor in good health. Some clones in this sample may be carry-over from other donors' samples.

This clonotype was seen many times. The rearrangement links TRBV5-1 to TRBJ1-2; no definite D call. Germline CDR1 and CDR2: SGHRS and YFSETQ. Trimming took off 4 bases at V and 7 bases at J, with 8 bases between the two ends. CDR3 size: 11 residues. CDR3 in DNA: TGCGCCAGCAGCCCCGGTGGTGGCTACACCTTC. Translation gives CASSPGGGYTF.

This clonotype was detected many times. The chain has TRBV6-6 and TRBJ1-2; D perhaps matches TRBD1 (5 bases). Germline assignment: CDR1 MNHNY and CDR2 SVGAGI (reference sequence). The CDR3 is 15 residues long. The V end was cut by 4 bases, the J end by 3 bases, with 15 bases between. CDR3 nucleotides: TGTGCCAGCAGTTGGGACTCCCAAGCGGACTATGGCTACACCTTC. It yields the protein CASSWDSQADYGYTF.

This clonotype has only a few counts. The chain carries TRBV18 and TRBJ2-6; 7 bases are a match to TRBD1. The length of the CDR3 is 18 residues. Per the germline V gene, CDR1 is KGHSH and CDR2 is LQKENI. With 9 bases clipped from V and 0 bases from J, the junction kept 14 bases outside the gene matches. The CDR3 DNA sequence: TGTGCCAGTTTAAGTCTGACAGGGCACAGCTCTGGGGCCAACGTCCTGACTTTC. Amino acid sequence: CASLSLTGHSSGANVLTF.

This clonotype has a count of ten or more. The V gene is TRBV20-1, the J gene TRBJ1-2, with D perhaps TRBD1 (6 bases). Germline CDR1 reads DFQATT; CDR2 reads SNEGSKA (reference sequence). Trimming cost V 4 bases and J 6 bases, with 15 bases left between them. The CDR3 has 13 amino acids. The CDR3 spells CSAKGGRGDGYTF. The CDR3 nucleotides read TGCAGTGCTAAGGGGGGCAGGGGCGATGGCTACACCTTC.

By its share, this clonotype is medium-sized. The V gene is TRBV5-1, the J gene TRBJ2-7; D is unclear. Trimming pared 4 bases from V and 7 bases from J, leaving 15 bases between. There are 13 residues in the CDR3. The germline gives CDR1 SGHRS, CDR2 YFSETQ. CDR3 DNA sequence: TGCGCCAGCAGCCCCTCAGAAGCGTGGGAGCAGTACTTC. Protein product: CASSPSEAWEQYF.

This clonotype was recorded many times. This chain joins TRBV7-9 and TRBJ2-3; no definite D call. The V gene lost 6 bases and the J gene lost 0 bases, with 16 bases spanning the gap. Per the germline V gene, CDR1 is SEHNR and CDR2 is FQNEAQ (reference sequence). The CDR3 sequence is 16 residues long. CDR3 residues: CASSPPSHFSTDTQYF. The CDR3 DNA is TGTGCCAGCAGTCCCCCCTCCCATTTTAGCACAGATACGCAGTATTTT.

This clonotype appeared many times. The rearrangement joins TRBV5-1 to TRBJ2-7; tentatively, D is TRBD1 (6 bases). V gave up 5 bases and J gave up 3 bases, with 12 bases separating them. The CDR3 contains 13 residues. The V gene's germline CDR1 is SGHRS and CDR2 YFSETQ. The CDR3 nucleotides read TGCGCCAGCAGTCCCCCGGACAGCTACGAGCAGTACTTC. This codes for CASSPPDSYEQYF. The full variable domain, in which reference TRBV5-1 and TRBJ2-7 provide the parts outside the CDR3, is KAGVTQTPRYLIKTRGQQVTLSCSPISGHRSVSWYQQTPGQGLQFLFEYFSETQRNKGNFPGRFSGRQFSNSRSEMNVSTLELGDSALYLCASSPPDSYEQYFGPGTRLTVT.

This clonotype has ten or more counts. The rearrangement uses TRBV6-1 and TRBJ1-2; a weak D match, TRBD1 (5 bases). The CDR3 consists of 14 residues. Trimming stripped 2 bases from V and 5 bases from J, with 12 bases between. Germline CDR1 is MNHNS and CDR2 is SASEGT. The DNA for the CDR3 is TGTGCCAGCAGTGAACTCGGGGCAGCGTATGGCTACACCTTC. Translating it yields CASSELGAAYGYTF.

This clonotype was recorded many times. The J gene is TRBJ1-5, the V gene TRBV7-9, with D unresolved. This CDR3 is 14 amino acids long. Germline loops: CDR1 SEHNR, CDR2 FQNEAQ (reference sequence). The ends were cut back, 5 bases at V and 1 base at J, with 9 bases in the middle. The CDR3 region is CASSPLDSNQPQHF. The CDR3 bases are TGTGCCAGCAGCCCACTGGACAGCAATCAGCCCCAGCATTTT.

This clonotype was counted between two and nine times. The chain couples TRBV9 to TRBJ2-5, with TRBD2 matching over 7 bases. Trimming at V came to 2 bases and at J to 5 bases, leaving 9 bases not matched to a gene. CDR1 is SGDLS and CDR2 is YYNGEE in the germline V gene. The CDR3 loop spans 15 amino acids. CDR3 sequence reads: CASSVDLGGFETQYF. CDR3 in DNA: TGTGCCAGCAGCGTGGACTTGGGGGGGTTCGAGACCCAGTACTTC.

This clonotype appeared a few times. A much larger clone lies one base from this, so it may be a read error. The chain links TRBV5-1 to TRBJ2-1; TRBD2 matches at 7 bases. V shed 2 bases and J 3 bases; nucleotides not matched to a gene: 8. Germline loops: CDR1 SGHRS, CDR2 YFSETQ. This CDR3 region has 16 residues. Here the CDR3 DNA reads TGCGCCAGCAGCTTTTTGATGGCGGGGGACTACAATGAGCAGTTCTTC. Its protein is CASSFLMAGDYNEQFF.

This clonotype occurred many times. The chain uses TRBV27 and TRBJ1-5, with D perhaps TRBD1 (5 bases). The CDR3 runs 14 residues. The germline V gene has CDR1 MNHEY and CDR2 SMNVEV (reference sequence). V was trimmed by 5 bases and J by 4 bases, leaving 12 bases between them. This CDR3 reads CASSPRTRNQPQHF. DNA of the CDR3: TGTGCCAGCAGTCCCCGGACAAGAAATCAGCCCCAGCATTTT.

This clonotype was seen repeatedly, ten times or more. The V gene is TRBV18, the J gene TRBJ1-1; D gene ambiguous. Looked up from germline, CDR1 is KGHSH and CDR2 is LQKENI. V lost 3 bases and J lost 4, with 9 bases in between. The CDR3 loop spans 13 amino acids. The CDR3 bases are TGTGCCAGCTCACCTCGCAGCCGCACTGAAGCTTTCTTT. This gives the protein CASSPRSRTEAFF.

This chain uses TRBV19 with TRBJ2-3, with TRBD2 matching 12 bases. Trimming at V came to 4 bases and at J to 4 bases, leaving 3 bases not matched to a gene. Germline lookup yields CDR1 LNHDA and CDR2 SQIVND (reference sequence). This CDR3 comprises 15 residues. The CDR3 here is CASSTTSGGSDTQYF. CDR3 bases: TGTGCCAGTAGTACAACTAGCGGGGGGTCAGATACGCAGTATTTT.